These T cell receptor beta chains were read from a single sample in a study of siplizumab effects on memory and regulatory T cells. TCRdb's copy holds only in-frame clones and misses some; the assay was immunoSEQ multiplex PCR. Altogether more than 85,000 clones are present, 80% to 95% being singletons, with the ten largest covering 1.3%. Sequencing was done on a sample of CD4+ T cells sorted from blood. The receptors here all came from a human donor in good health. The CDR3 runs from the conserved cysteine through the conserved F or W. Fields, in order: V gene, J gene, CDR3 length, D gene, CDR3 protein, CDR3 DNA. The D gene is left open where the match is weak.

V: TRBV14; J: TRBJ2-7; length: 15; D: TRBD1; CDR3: CASSSYRGVPWEQYF; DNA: TGTGCCAGCAGCTCGTACAGGGGGGTTCCGTGGGAGCAGTACTTC
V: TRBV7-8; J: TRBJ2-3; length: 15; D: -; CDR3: CASISAGRSTDTQYF; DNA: TGTGCCAGCATATCCGCGGGCAGGAGCACAGATACGCAGTATTTT
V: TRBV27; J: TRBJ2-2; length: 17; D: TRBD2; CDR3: CASSFSPGTSGTGELFF; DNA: TGTGCCAGCAGTTTCAGTCCGGGGACTAGCGGGACCGGGGAGCTGTTTTTT
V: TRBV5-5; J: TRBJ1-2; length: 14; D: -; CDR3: CASSLGGGGLGYTF; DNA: TGTGCCAGCAGCTTAGGGGGAGGAGGCTTGGGCTACACCTTC
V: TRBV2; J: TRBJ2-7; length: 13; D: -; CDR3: CASIGQGGYEQYF; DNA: TGTGCCAGCATCGGTCAGGGCGGCTACGAGCAGTACTTC
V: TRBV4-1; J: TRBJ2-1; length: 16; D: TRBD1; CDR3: CASSHPDRGLLNEQFF; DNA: TGCGCCAGCAGCCACCCGGACAGGGGATTATTGAATGAGCAGTTCTTC
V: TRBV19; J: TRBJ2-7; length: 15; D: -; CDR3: CASSIRGTLKGEQYF; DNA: TGTGCCAGTAGTATTCGAGGGACATTGAAGGGCGAGCAGTACTTC
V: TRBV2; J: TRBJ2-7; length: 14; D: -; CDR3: CASTGPSWSYEQYF; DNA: TGTGCCAGCACTGGACCGTCGTGGTCCTACGAGCAGTACTTC
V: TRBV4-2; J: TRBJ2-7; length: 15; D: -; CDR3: CASSPSAPSSYEQYF; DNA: TGTGCCAGCAGCCCGAGCGCACCCAGCTCCTACGAGCAGTACTTC
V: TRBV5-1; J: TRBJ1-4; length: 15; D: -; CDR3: CASSPRTGEGEKLFF; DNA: TGCGCCAGCAGCCCTCGGACGGGAGAAGGGGAAAAACTGTTTTTT
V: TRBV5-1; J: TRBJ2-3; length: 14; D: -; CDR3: CASRADYATDTQYF; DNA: TGCGCCAGCAGGGCGGACTACGCCACAGATACGCAGTATTTT
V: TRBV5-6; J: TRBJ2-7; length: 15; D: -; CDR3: CASSLYPGLDYEQYF; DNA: TGTGCCAGCAGCTTGTACCCGGGCCTTGACTACGAGCAGTACTTC
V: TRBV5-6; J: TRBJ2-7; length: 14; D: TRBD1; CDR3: CASSFIDRVGEQYF; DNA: TGTGCCAGCAGCTTTATTGACAGGGTAGGCGAGCAGTACTTC
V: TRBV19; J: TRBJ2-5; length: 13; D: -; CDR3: CASSTQGKETQYF; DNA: TGTGCCAGTAGTACGCAGGGGAAAGAGACCCAGTACTTC
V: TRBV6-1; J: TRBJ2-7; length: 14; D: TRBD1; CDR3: CASSEVTGDYEQYF; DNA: TGTGCCAGCAGTGAAGTGACAGGGGACTACGAGCAGTACTTC
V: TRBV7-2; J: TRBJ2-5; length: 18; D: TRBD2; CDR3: CASRSTGTSGGVMETQYF; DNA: TGTGCCAGCAGGTCAACCGGGACTAGCGGGGGGGTAATGGAGACCCAGTACTTC
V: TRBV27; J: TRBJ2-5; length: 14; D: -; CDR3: CASSLSPSVETQYF; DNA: TGTGCCAGCAGTTTATCGCCTAGCGTAGAGACCCAGTACTTC
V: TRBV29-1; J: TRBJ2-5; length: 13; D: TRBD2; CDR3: CSVVLASQETQYF; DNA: TGCAGCGTGGTACTAGCGTCTCAAGAGACCCAGTACTTC
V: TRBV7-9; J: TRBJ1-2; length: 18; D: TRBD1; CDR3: CASSLRDRGEFSNYGYTF; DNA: TGTGCCAGCAGCTTACGTGACAGGGGGGAATTTTCTAACTATGGCTACACCTTC